This T cell receptor beta chain was observed in a study of T cells in Graves' hyperthyroidism and ophthalmopathy. General study points: In the analysis, a 13 V-J model separated ophthalmopathy from stable hyperthyroidism.

The CDR3 regions of TCR beta were amplified from RNA transcripts. The primer set for the first-round RT-PCR of the TCR CDR3 was HTBI. One entry per CDR3 protein, called by TCRdb with MiXCR from the multiplex PCR reads. In the table there are about 350,000 distinct CDR3 sequences, about an eighth of which are singletons. The germline V gene encodes CDR1 KGHSH and CDR2 LQKENI. Trimming pared 3 bases from V and 3 bases from J, leaving 14 bases between. The CDR3 has 15 amino acids. To note about this clonotype: Its antigen is still unknown.

This chain joins TRBV18 and TRBJ1-1, with D possibly matching TRBD1 (5 bases). The receptor was isolated from a woman aged 35 to 49 with Graves' ophthalmopathy. Sequenced sample: blood. DNA for the CDR3: TGTGCCAGCTCACCCCCAGACAGCCGGGACACTGAAGCTTTCTTT. It codes for CASSPPDSRDTEAFF.